These 2 T cell receptor beta chains share one sample of origin, sequenced in a study of preoperative IRX-2 immunotherapy in early breast cancer. Measured with immunoSEQ multiplex PCR; TCRdb has only the in-frame clones, and not every one. The repertoire holds under 30,000 clones, with over 75% as singletons. Stated treatment: preoperative locoregional IRX-2 cytokine immunotherapy. The starting material was tumor tissue, obtained after IRX-2 immunotherapy. Source of these receptors: a human donor with breast cancer.

The rearrangement uses TRBV6-6 and TRBJ2-1; 8 bases line up with TRBD1. This CDR3 is built from 13 residues. Germline trimming cut 2 bases from V and 10 bases from J; bases unmatched to any gene: 4. Per germline, CDR1 MNHNY and CDR2 SVGAGI (reference sequence). CDR3 sequence: CASSYPDRDEQFF. CDR3 bases: TGTGCCAGCAGTTACCCGGACAGGGACGAGCAGTTCTTC.

This clone was picked up one time. CDR3 sequence reads: CASSLGAGKTFF. The CDR3 DNA reads as TGTGCCAGCAGCCTAGGGGCAGGGAAAACTTTCTTT. The chain links TRBV11-2 to TRBJ1-1, with a weak D call TRBD1 (5 bases). The length of the CDR3 is 12 residues. Between the trimmed V and J ends, which lost 5 bases and 12 bases, there was a span of 16 bases. The V gene's germline CDR1 is SGHAT and CDR2 FQNNGV.